This T cell receptor (beta chain) was identified during a study of CD8+CD57+ T cells in acquired aplastic anemia. As for the study in general: The mean DNA yield obtained from sorted CD4+ and CD8+ cells came to 3 to 4 ug. Where healthy donors were concerned, CD4+ cells averaged approximately 11 million reads.

A note on this clonotype: Antigen specificity is unknown.

Study-wide results and limits: Under 35 was the count of CD8+ CDR3 sequences that patients shared with controls. Patient and control CD8+ Simpson's diversity was not significantly different.

Germline V gives CDR1 LGHDT, CDR2 YNNKEL (reference sequence). The CDR3 covers 18 residues. J lost 0 bases, V lost 1 base, and 10 bases had no gene match. Template material for TCR beta VDJ and CDR3 profiling consisted of genomic DNA. TCRdb reprocessed the reads with MiXCR, giving one entry per CDR3 protein. The sample yields around 200,000 distinct CDR3 sequences, about 59% seen once. This TCR came from a human donor in good health. The rearrangement links TRBV3-1 to TRBJ1-2; 8 bases map to TRBD1. Sequences were obtained from sorted CD4+, CD8+, or CD8+CD57+ T cells (not recorded which) from PBMCs. CDR3 sequence: CASSQVEGQDSTNYGYTF. DNA for the CDR3: TGTGCCAGCAGCCAAGTTGAGGGACAGGACTCTACTAACTATGGCTACACCTTC.